The 13 T cell receptor beta chains below come from one sample, sequenced in a study of T-cell memory formation after mild COVID-19. One entry per CDR3 protein results from TCRdb running MiXCR on the 5' RACE reads. The sample carries more than 350,000 distinct CDR3 sequences, around 20% recorded once. Sequenced input: PBMCs or a T cell subset sorted from them (not recorded which). All receptors come from an adult woman who had mild COVID-19 (a few samples of this study predate the infection). Cell type and time point are not known.

This clonotype was seen at least ten times. CDR3 loop: CAWSVQGNTEAFF. For the CDR3, the DNA is TGTGCCTGGAGTGTACAAGGAAACACTGAAGCTTTCTTT. The V and J genes are TRBV30 and TRBJ1-1, with D unclear. V gave up 0 bases and J gave up 2 bases, with 7 bases separating them. The germline gives CDR1 GTSNPN, CDR2 SVGIG (reference sequence). There are 13 residues in the CDR3.

The chain carries TRBV12-3 or TRBV12-4 and TRBJ2-5, with 7 bases that match TRBD1. CDR3 length: 15 residues. The ends lost 2 bases at V and 2 bases at J; junction bases unmatched: 5. CDR3 coding DNA: TGTGCCAGCAGTTTATACCGACAGGGTCAAGAGACCCAGTACTTC. Amino acid sequence: CASSLYRQGQETQYF.

A note on this clonotype: One junction end disagrees with the germline gene, perhaps due to a read error. This rearrangement joins TRBV20-1 to TRBJ2-7; D may be TRBD2 (5 bases). CDR1 is DFQATT and CDR2 is SNEGSKA in the germline V gene (reference sequence). This CDR3 spans 14 amino acids. The CDR3 sequence: CSAGDPIGRDEQYF. The CDR3 bases are TGCAGTGCTGGAGACCCCATCGGGCGGGACGAGCAGTACTTC.

The chain is built from TRBV5-6 and TRBJ2-3; TRBD1 agrees at 7 bases. V shed 4 bases and J 3 bases; nucleotides not matched to a gene: 5. The V gene's germline CDR1 is SGHDT and CDR2 YYEEEE. CDR3 length: 14 residues. CDR3 amino acids: CASSRGTETDTQYF. The CDR3 DNA reads TGTGCCAGCAGCAGGGGGACAGAAACAGATACGCAGTATTTT. Using reference TRBV5-6 and TRBJ2-3 for the parts outside the CDR3, the full variable domain is DAGVTQSPTHLIKTRGQQVTLRCSPKSGHDTVSWYQQALGQGPQFIFQYYEEEERQRGNFPDRFSGHQFPNYSSELNVNALLLGDSALYLCASSRGTETDTQYFGPGTRLTVL.

This chain connects TRBV7-6 to TRBJ2-2, with TRBD1 matching over 8 bases. Germline CDR1 is SGHVS and CDR2 is FNYEAQ. The CDR3 loop spans 17 amino acids. V lost 5 bases, J lost 4 bases, and 12 bases stayed unmatched. This CDR3 reads CASSAGRGQGATGELFF. DNA for the CDR3: TGTGCCAGCAGCGCTGGCCGGGGGCAGGGGGCCACCGGGGAGCTGTTTTTT. Complete variable domain (other parts from reference TRBV7-6 and TRBJ2-2): GAGVSQSPRYKVTKRGQDVALRCDPISGHVSLYWYRQALGQGPEFLTYFNYEAQQDKSGLPNDRFSAERPEGSISTLTIQRTEQRDSAMYRCASSAGRGQGATGELFFGEGSRLTVL.

This clonotype was found a few times. This sequence joins TRBV7-6 and TRBJ2-1; perhaps TRBD2 as D (5 bases). CDR1 and CDR2 (germline): SGHVS, FNYEAQ. V shed 2 bases and J shed 6 bases, with 8 bases lying between them. This CDR3 region has 13 residues. CDR3 sequence: CASSLIEGNEQFF. The CDR3 DNA reads TGTGCCAGCAGCTTAATAGAGGGCAATGAGCAGTTCTTC.

This clonotype has only a few counts. The chain is built from TRBV29-1 and TRBJ2-1; possible D gene TRBD2, 6 bases. The CDR3 consists of 16 residues. CDR1 and CDR2 (germline): SQVTM, ANQGSEA. V shed 1 base and J shed 0 bases, with 13 bases lying between them. CDR3 protein: CSVEAGTGSSYNEQFF. DNA of the CDR3: TGCAGCGTTGAAGCCGGTACCGGGAGCTCCTACAATGAGCAGTTCTTC.

J is TRBJ2-6 and V is TRBV18; D is perhaps TRBD1 (5 bases). The CDR3 is made up of 17 amino acids. The germline V gene has CDR1 KGHSH and CDR2 LQKENI. V was shortened by 6 bases and J by 4 bases, with 19 bases between the two germline ends. In nucleotides, the CDR3 is TGTGCCAGCTCTCTCAATTTACAGGTTCTGGGGGCCAACGTCCTGACTTTC. Translated: CASSLNLQVLGANVLTF.

In this sample, this clonotype turned up a few times. The chain links TRBV20-1 to TRBJ2-7, with a tentative D call TRBD1 (6 bases). The CDR3 extends over 11 amino acids. Trimming removed 4 bases at V and 3 bases at J, with 7 bases between. CDR1 is DFQATT and CDR2 is SNEGSKA in the germline V gene (reference sequence). This CDR3 reads CSANRVYEQYF. The CDR3 DNA reads TGCAGTGCTAACAGGGTCTACGAGCAGTACTTC.

The rearrangement links TRBV6-1 to TRBJ2-3; tentative D call: TRBD2 (6 bases). CDR3 length equals 13 residues. The V gene lost 6 bases and the J gene lost 4 bases, with 11 bases spanning the gap. Germline V lookup: CDR1 MNHNS, CDR2 SASEGT. The CDR3 region has the DNA TGTGCCAGCAGCCCGTGCGGGGCAGATACGCAGTATTTT. Amino acids: CASSPCGADTQYF.

The genes are TRBV6-2 or TRBV6-3 and TRBJ1-1; maybe TRBD1 (5 bases). Germline V gives CDR1 MNHEY, CDR2 SVGEGT. The CDR3 consists of 12 residues. Trimming pared 6 bases from V and 7 bases from J, leaving 12 bases between. Here the CDR3 DNA reads TGTGCCAGCAGGCCGACCGACAGTGAAGCTTTCTTT. Protein sequence: CASRPTDSEAFF.

This chain links TRBV6-5 with TRBJ1-1, with D unclear. CDR1 and CDR2 (germline): MNHEY, SVGAGI. The CDR3 loop spans 13 amino acids. Trimming stripped 7 bases from V and 1 base from J, with 10 bases between. The DNA of the CDR3 is TGTGCCAGCAACTACGCGGCGAACACTGAAGCTTTCTTT. This sequence encodes CASNYAANTEAFF.

This rearrangement joins TRBV2 to TRBJ1-1; D not certain. V shed 6 bases and J shed 6 bases, with 20 bases lying between them. This CDR3 spans 15 amino acids. Germline V lookup: CDR1 SNHLY, CDR2 FYNNEI. This chain's CDR3 is CASRPPGTGGAEAFF. The CDR3 region has the DNA TGTGCCAGCAGGCCCCCCGGAACCGGAGGTGCTGAAGCTTTCTTT.